These 26 T cell receptor beta chains share one sample of origin, sequenced in a study of T cell responses to AZD1222 COVID-19 vaccine (dated by TCRdb to the early 2020s). Library preparation used the immunoSEQ multiplex PCR assay. The clones in this table, taken by TCRdb from immuneACCESS, are in-frame only. Not every clone is retained; where verified, under half of the shortfall comes from an unresolved V gene, and the cause of the rest is unknown. This sample gives more than 95,000 clones in total; 80% to 90% of them show up just once. Roughly 1.4% of the sample lies in the top ten. Interpreted using the paper, the time point label stands for: baseline before first vaccination. The sample here was peripheral blood, taken on day 0 of AZD1222 vaccination. These receptors all come from an adult in good health.

This clone has only a few counts. The rearrangement links TRBV15 to TRBJ1-3; D unresolved. In germline, CDR1 is LNHNV, CDR2 YYDKDF (reference sequence). CDR3 length: 14 amino acids. Trimming shortened V by 1 base and J by 2 bases, and 6 bases separated the two germline ends. The CDR3, as DNA: TGTGCCACCAGCAGAGTTCAGACTGGAAACACCATATATTTT. This gives the protein CATSRVQTGNTIYF.

This chain connects TRBV5-4 to TRBJ2-5, with D hard to call. Germline lookup yields CDR1 SGHNT and CDR2 YYREEE (reference sequence). The CDR3 has 14 residues. V lost 6 bases and J 5 bases, leaving 17 bases between the germline ends. CDR3 protein: CASTGRAIGETQYF. The CDR3 region has the DNA TGTGCCAGCACCGGCCGGGCTATCGGGGAGACCCAGTACTTC.

V and J are TRBV29-1 and TRBJ1-1, with 7 nucleotides matching TRBD1. Per germline, CDR1 SQVTM and CDR2 ANQGSEA. The CDR3 has 17 residues. V shed 4 bases, J shed 0 bases, and the junction held 14 bases outside the gene matches. This CDR3 reads CSVVQVIPGQMNTEAFF. CDR3 coding DNA: TGCAGCGTTGTTCAGGTCATACCGGGACAGATGAACACTGAAGCTTTCTTT.

The chain employs TRBV28 and TRBJ1-2, with TRBD1 matching over 8 bases. The germline gives CDR1 MDHEN, CDR2 SYDVKM. V was clipped by 6 bases and J by 4 bases; unmatched bases: 13. This CDR3 has 16 amino acids. The CDR3 loop reads CASSPHDRGSSYGYTF. The CDR3 DNA reads TGTGCCAGCAGCCCTCACGACAGGGGCTCAAGCTATGGCTACACCTTC.

This clone is a singleton in its sample. The CDR3 DNA is TGTGCCACCAGTGATTCTATCGACGGAATTAGGGATGGCTACACCTTC. Amino acids: CATSDSIDGIRDGYTF. The chain carries TRBV24-1 and TRBJ1-2, with D hard to call. Germline V gives CDR1 KGHDR, CDR2 SFDVKD. The CDR3 is made up of 16 amino acids. With 2 bases removed from V and 6 bases from J, the gap between germline ends came to 18 bases.

The J gene is TRBJ2-7, the V gene TRBV19; the match to TRBD2 covers 7 bases. J lost 5 bases, V lost 5 bases, and 15 bases had no gene match. This CDR3 is built from 16 residues. Germline CDR1 LNHDA, CDR2 SQIVND (reference sequence). CDR3 nucleotide sequence: TGTGCCAGTAGTCCCCGCTGGGAGGGGTTTATCCACGAGCAGTACTTC. It codes for CASSPRWEGFIHEQYF. Using reference TRBV19 and TRBJ2-7 for the parts outside the CDR3, the full variable domain is DGGITQSPKYLFRKEGQNVTLSCEQNLNHDAMYWYRQDPGQGLRLIYYSQIVNDFQKGDIAEGYSVSREKKESFPLTVTSAQKNPTAFYLCASSPRWEGFIHEQYFGPGTRLTVT.

The CDR3 sequence: CASSFRRISGELFF. The CDR3 nucleotides read TGTGCCAGCAGCTTTCGTAGGATATCCGGGGAGCTGTTTTTT. The gene calls are TRBV7-8 and TRBJ2-2; D remains ambiguous. Trimming stripped 3 bases from V and 6 bases from J, with 11 bases between. Germline-derived CDR1 and CDR2 are SGHVS and FQNEAQ. The CDR3 is made up of 14 amino acids. The variable domain in full, with the rest retrieved from reference TRBV7-8 and TRBJ2-2, is GAGVSQSPRYKVAKRGQDVALRCDPISGHVSLFWYQQALGQGPEFLTYFQNEAQLDKSGLPSDRFFAERPEGSVSTLKIQRTQQEDSAVYLCASSFRRISGELFFGEGSRLTVL.

V is TRBV15 and J is TRBJ1-2, with unresolved D. Germline CDR1 reads LNHNV; CDR2 reads YYDKDF (reference sequence). The CDR3 is 14 residues long. V was pared by 0 bases and J by 5 bases, with 10 bases between. CDR3 protein: CATSRDIGRYGYTF. DNA of the CDR3: TGTGCCACCAGCAGAGATATTGGGCGTTATGGCTACACCTTC.

The gene calls are TRBV5-1 and TRBJ1-2; perhaps TRBD1 as D (6 bases). The CDR3 totals 14 residues. V shed 4 bases and J shed 3 bases, with 13 bases lying between them. The V gene's germline CDR1 is SGHRS and CDR2 YFSETQ. CDR3 loop: CASSPEGVYYGYTF. For the CDR3, the DNA is TGCGCCAGCAGCCCCGAGGGGGTCTACTATGGCTACACCTTC.

The chain links TRBV18 to TRBJ2-1; 11 nucleotides match TRBD1. The CDR3 contains 16 residues. The trim removed 4 bases at V and 9 bases at J, leaving 11 bases unmatched. In germline, CDR1 is KGHSH, CDR2 LQKENI. DNA of the CDR3: TGTGCCAGCTCACGGACGCTAGCGGGACAGGGGGGTGAGCAGTTCTTC. Amino acid sequence: CASSRTLAGQGGEQFF.

This sequence joins TRBV7-9 and TRBJ1-1; D is undetermined. Germline-derived CDR1 and CDR2 are SEHNR and FQNEAQ (reference sequence). There are 13 residues in the CDR3. V shed 4 bases and J shed 2 bases, with 8 bases lying between them. In DNA, the CDR3 is TGTGCCAGCAGCTACGTACGAAACACTGAAGCTTTCTTT. Its translation: CASSYVRNTEAFF.

The chain employs TRBV7-2 and TRBJ2-1; perhaps TRBD1 as D (5 bases). Germline V gene data show CDR1 as SGHTA and CDR2 as FQGNSA. Trimming removed 1 base at V and 8 bases at J, with 18 bases between. This CDR3 is 16 amino acids long. The chain's CDR3 is CASSLELGGAPHEQFF. In DNA form, the CDR3 reads TGTGCCAGCAGCTTAGAGTTAGGTGGGGCTCCTCATGAGCAGTTCTTC.

The chain links TRBV9 to TRBJ2-2; 7 bases agree with TRBD2. The germline V gene encodes CDR1 SGDLS and CDR2 YYNGEE. V was clipped by 2 bases and J by 0 bases; unmatched bases: 4. This CDR3 has 16 residues. The chain's CDR3 is CASSVRAGSNTGELFF. The CDR3 nucleotides read TGTGCCAGCAGCGTCCGAGCGGGGTCGAACACCGGGGAGCTGTTTTTT.

This chain links TRBV7-9 with TRBJ2-1; 13 bases agree with TRBD2. J was trimmed by 12 bases and V by 4 bases; bases with no gene match: 3. Per germline, CDR1 SEHNR and CDR2 FQNEAQ (reference sequence). CDR3 length: 13 residues. CDR3 nucleotide sequence: TGTGCCAGCAGCTGGACTAGCGGGAGTTGGCAGTTCTTC. Amino acids: CASSWTSGSWQFF.

This chain joins TRBV5-4 and TRBJ2-6; the match to TRBD1 covers 7 bases. In germline, CDR1 is SGHNT, CDR2 YYREEE (reference sequence). Trimming at V came to 4 bases and at J to 1 base, leaving 2 bases not matched to a gene. CDR3 length: 15 residues. Here the CDR3 reads CASSIQGSGANVLTF. Here the CDR3 DNA reads TGTGCCAGCAGCATACAGGGGTCTGGGGCCAACGTCCTGACTTTC.

The chain recombines TRBV11-3 with TRBJ1-2, with 7 positions matching TRBD1. J gave up 2 bases and V 5 bases, and 14 bases lay outside the gene matches. The CDR3 totals 17 residues. Germline V gives CDR1 SGHNT, CDR2 YENEEA. The CDR3, as DNA: TGTGCCAGCAGCCTACCCCCGGGACAGACCCTAAACTATGGCTACACCTTC. As protein: CASSLPPGQTLNYGYTF.

This sequence joins TRBV21-1 and TRBJ2-1; the DNA was not used to check the table's D call, TRBD2. TRBV21-1 is given as a pseudogene. This CDR3 is 19 amino acids long. This CDR3 is CASRRPGLAGVGPYNEQFF. The CDR3 bases are TGTGCCAGCAGGAGACCGGGACTAGCGGGAGTCGGGCCCTACAATGAGCAGTTCTTC.

This clone has just a few counts. The chain is built from TRBV19 and TRBJ1-5, with a possible D match to TRBD1 (6 bases). The V gene's germline CDR1 is LNHDA and CDR2 SQIVND (reference sequence). This CDR3 region has 13 residues. Trimming cost V 6 bases and J 7 bases, with 13 bases left between them. CDR3 nucleotides: TGTGCCAGTAGCCTCGGGGGCGGGCAGCCCCAGCATTTT. Its translation is CASSLGGGQPQHF.

The gene calls are TRBV21-1 and TRBJ1-5. TRBV21-1 is described as a pseudogene. The CDR3 is made up of 14 amino acids. CDR3 DNA: TGTGCCAGCAGCTCCCGGGGAGGGAATCAGCCCCAGCATTTT. Its translation: CASSSRGGNQPQHF.

V is TRBV6-2 or TRBV6-3 and J is TRBJ2-1, with TRBD2 matching 11 bases. The CDR3 covers 16 residues. Trimming took 4 bases from V and 0 from J; bases not matched to a gene: 2. Germline lookup yields CDR1 MNHEY and CDR2 SVGEGT. DNA of the CDR3: TGTGCCAGCAGTTGGGGACTAGCGGCCTCCTACAATGAGCAGTTCTTC. Its translation is CASSWGLAASYNEQFF.

The chain combines TRBV27 with TRBJ2-5; D is uncertain. This CDR3 has 12 amino acids. V was trimmed by 3 bases and J by 9 bases, leaving 11 bases between them. Germline loops: CDR1 MNHEY, CDR2 SMNVEV (reference sequence). The CDR3 DNA reads TGTGCCAGCAGTTTTTTATCGGGTCCCCAGTACTTC. This encodes CASSFLSGPQYF.

The gene calls are TRBV30 and TRBJ2-2; a possible D gene is TRBD2 (6 bases). CDR3 length: 15 amino acids. Trimming removed 4 bases from V and 6 bases from J, with 18 bases in between. Per the germline V gene, CDR1 is GTSNPN and CDR2 is SVGIG (reference sequence). CDR3 residues: CAWIDTRREAGELFF. Written as DNA, the CDR3 is TGTGCCTGGATTGATACAAGGAGGGAAGCCGGGGAGCTGTTTTTT.

The chain combines TRBV18 with TRBJ2-3; D is uncertain. Per germline, CDR1 KGHSH and CDR2 LQKENI. V lost 3 bases and J 2 bases, leaving 12 bases between the germline ends. The CDR3 has 15 residues. The CDR3 sequence: CASSPSRASTDTQYF. In nucleotides, the CDR3 is TGTGCCAGCTCACCGAGTAGAGCTTCCACAGATACGCAGTATTTT. The whole variable domain, remainder taken from reference TRBV18 and TRBJ2-3, is NAGVMQNPRHLVRRRGQEARLRCSPMKGHSHVYWYRQLPEEGLKFMVYLQKENIIDESGMPKERFSAEFPKEGPSILRIQQVVRGDSAAYFCASSPSRASTDTQYFGPGTRLTVL.

This rearrangement joins TRBV5-1 to TRBJ1-3, with D unresolved. Germline CDR1 is SGHRS and CDR2 is YFSETQ. Trimming removed 7 bases from V and 0 bases from J, with 5 bases in between. The CDR3 length is 12 residues. This CDR3 reads CASGHSGNTIYF. In nucleotides, the CDR3 is TGCGCCAGCGGGCACTCTGGAAACACCATATATTTT. Based on the CDR3 plus reference TRBV5-1 and TRBJ1-3, the full variable domain is KAGVTQTPRYLIKTRGQQVTLSCSPISGHRSVSWYQQTPGQGLQFLFEYFSETQRNKGNFPGRFSGRQFSNSRSEMNVSTLELGDSALYLCASGHSGNTIYFGEGSWLTVV.

This chain joins TRBV5-6 and TRBJ2-7; 12 positions agree with TRBD2. Germline trimming cut 3 bases from V and 4 bases from J; bases unmatched to any gene: 8. Germline-derived CDR1 and CDR2 are SGHDT and YYEEEE. CDR3 length: 16 amino acids. This CDR3 is CASSSGLAGQLYEQYF. As DNA, the CDR3 is TGTGCCAGCAGCTCTGGACTAGCGGGACAGCTTTACGAGCAGTACTTC.

The CDR3 nucleotides are TGTGCCACCAGTGACGGGACAGGGGTCGTGCATTCACCCCTCCACTTT. Its translation: CATSDGTGVVHSPLHF. V and J are TRBV24-1 and TRBJ1-6; 10 bases are a match to TRBD1. The V segment lost 4 bases and the J segment 8 bases; nucleotides outside the gene matches: 7. Germline loops: CDR1 KGHDR, CDR2 SFDVKD. This CDR3 has 16 residues.